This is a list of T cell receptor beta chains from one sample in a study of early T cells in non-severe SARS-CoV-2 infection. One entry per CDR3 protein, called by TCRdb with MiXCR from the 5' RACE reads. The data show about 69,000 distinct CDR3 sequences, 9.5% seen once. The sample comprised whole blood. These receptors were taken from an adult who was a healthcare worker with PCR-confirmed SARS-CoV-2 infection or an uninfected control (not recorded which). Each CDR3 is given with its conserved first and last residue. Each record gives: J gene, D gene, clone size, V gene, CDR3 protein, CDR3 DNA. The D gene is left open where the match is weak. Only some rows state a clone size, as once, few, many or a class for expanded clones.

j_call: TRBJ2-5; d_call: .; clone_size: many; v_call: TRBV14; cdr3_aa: CASSQKSYRDSLQQETQYF; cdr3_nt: TGTGCCAGCAGCCAAAAGTCCTATCGTGACAGTCTACAACAAGAGACCCAGTACTTC
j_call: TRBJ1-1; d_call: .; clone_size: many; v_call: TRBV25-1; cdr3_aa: CASRESNMNTEAFF; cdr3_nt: TGTGCCAGCAGGGAGTCAAACATGAACACTGAAGCTTTCTTT
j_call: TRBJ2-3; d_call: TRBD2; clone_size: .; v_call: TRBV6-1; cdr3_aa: CASSESVGGMWTQYF; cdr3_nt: TGTGCCAGCAGTGAATCGGTGGGGGGGATGTGGACGCAGTATTTT
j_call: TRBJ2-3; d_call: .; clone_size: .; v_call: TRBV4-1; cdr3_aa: CASSQGRSGGADTQYF; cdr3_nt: TGCGCCAGCAGCCAAGGCAGGTCTGGTGGGGCAGATACGCAGTATTTT
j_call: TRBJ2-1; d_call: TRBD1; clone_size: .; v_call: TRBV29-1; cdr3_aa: CSVEGAESDRGLSNEQFF; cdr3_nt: TGCAGCGTTGAAGGAGCCGAATCAGACAGGGGGTTGTCCAATGAGCAGTTCTTC
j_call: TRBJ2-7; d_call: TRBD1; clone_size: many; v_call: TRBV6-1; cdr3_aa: CASSEWWDRGLDEQYF; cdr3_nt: TGTGCCAGCAGCGAATGGTGGGACAGGGGACTCGACGAGCAGTACTTC
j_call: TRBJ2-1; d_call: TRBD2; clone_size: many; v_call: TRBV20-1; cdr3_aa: CSASIRTSGYNEQFF; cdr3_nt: TGCAGTGCTAGTATTCGGACTAGCGGCTACAATGAGCAGTTCTTC
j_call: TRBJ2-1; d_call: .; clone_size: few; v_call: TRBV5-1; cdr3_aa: CASSSTGGHNEQFF; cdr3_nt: TGCGCCAGCAGCTCGACCGGGGGACACAATGAGCAGTTCTTC
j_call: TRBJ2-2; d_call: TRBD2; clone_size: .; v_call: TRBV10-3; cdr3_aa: CAISDGGGYTGELFF; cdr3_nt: TGTGCCATCAGTGACGGCGGGGGTTACACCGGGGAGCTGTTTTTT
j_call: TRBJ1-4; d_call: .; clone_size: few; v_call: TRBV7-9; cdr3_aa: CASSQAEGKLFF; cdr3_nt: TGTGCCAGCAGCCAGGCCGAAGGAAAACTGTTTTTT
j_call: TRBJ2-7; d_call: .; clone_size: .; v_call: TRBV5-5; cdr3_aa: CASSRRGLRNSYEQYF; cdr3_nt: TGTGCCAGCAGCCGGAGGGGGTTACGCAACTCCTACGAGCAGTACTTC
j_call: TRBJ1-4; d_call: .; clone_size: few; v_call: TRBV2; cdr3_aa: CASSEEYATNEKLFF; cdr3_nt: TGTGCCAGCAGTGAAGAGTATGCAACTAATGAAAAACTGTTTTTT
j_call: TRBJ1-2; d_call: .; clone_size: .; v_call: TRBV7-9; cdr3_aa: CASSFPEASGYTF; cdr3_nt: TGTGCCAGCAGCTTCCCAGAGGCGAGCGGCTACACCTTC
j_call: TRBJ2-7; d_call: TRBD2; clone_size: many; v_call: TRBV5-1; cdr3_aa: CASTESPAGGYEQYF; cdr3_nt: TGCGCCAGCACCGAAAGTCCAGCGGGGGGGTACGAGCAGTACTTC
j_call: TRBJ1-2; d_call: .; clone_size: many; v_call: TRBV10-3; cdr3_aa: CAISENYGYTF; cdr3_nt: TGTGCCATCAGTGAGAACTATGGCTACACCTTC
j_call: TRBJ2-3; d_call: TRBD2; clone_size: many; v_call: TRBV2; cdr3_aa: CASSIREGNWADTQYF; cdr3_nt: TGTGCCAGCAGTATCCGGGAGGGGAACTGGGCAGATACGCAGTATTTT
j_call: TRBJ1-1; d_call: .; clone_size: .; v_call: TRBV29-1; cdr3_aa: CSVVDRDNTEAFF; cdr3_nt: TGCAGCGTTGTTGACAGAGACAACACTGAAGCTTTCTTT
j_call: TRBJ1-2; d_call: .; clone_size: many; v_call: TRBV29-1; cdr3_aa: CSGLLRFTQGYTF; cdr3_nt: TGCAGCGGTCTCTTGAGATTCACCCAGGGCTACACCTTC
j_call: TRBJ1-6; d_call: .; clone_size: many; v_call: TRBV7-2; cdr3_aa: CASSSSYNSPLHF; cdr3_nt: TGTGCCAGCAGTAGCTCCTATAATTCACCCCTCCACTTT
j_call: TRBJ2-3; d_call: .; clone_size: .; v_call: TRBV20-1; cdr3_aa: CSALRRATDTQYF; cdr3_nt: TGCAGTGCTCTCCGGCGGGCCACAGATACGCAGTATTTT
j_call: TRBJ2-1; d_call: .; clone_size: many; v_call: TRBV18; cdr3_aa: CASSRGTSSSYNEQFF; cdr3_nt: TGTGCCAGCTCACGGGGGACCTCAAGCTCCTACAATGAGCAGTTCTTC
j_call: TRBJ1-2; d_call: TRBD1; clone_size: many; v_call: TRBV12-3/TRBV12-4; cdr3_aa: CASSSRTGVEYGYTF; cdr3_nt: TGTGCCAGCAGTTCCAGGACAGGGGTCGAGTATGGCTACACCTTC
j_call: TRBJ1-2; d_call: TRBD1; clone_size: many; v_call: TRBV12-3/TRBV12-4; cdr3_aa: CASSFTTGLYGYTF; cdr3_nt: TGTGCCAGCAGTTTTACGACAGGGCTCTATGGCTACACCTTC
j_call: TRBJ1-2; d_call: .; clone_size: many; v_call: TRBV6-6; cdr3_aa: CASSPPLESYTF; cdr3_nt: TGTGCCAGCAGTCCTCCCTTAGAAAGCTACACCTTC
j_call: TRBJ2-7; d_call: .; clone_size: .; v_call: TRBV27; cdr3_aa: CASRNKGKAYEQYF; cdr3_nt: TGTGCCAGCCGGAACAAGGGCAAGGCCTACGAGCAGTACTTC